The 32 T cell receptor beta chains given below trace back to one sample, sequenced in a study of CD8+ T cells in alopecia areata. The treatment is: oral pan-JAK inhibitor, 5-10 mg twice daily. The authors extracted RNA and reverse transcribed it into cDNA as the sequencing template. Clones were sequenced by immunoSEQ multiplex PCR, and TCRdb holds only the in-frame ones, with some missing. The table records around 170,000 clones, approximately 51% of them present only once. Source: CD8+ T cells sorted from blood, taken at week 52, from a patient treated with tofacitinib. The receptor source for this set is a human donor with alopecia areata.

V and J are TRBV14 and TRBJ2-3, with 7 bases aligning to TRBD2. With 0 bases clipped from V and 0 bases from J, the junction kept 15 bases outside the gene matches. The CDR3 contains 20 residues. Per germline, CDR1 SGHDN and CDR2 FVKESK. CDR3 DNA sequence: TGTGCCAGCAGCCAAGATAGAGGGTTAGCGGGCTTAACTAGCACAGATACGCAGTATTTT. Its protein product is CASSQDRGLAGLTSTDTQYF.

This clone was seen a few times. The J gene is TRBJ2-4, the V gene TRBV29-1; D unresolved. The germline V and J ends were trimmed by 6 bases and 1 base, with 10 bases remaining between them. The CDR3 has 13 amino acids. The germline CDR1 and CDR2 sequences are SQVTM and ANQGSEA. This CDR3 is CSVAPDAKNIQYF. In DNA, the CDR3 is TGCAGCGTCGCGCCCGATGCCAAAAACATTCAGTACTTC.

V is TRBV4-3 and J is TRBJ1-6; 7 bases line up with TRBD1. The CDR3 totals 15 residues. With 1 base clipped from V and 7 bases from J, the junction kept 4 bases outside the gene matches. Germline CDR1 LGHNA, CDR2 YSLEER. In DNA form, the CDR3 reads TGCGCCAGCAGCCAAGGGACAGGTTTCAATTCACCCCTCCACTTT. It specifies CASSQGTGFNSPLHF.

In this sample, this clone turned up a few times. The CDR3 coding sequence is TGTGCCAGCAGTAGCCTAACAGGGGAATCACCCCTCCACTTT. Translating gives CASSSLTGESPLHF. The chain combines TRBV2 with TRBJ1-6, with 7 bases matching TRBD1. Trimming took 5 bases from V and 10 from J; bases not matched to a gene: 8. CDR3 size: 14 residues. Germline CDR1 SNHLY, CDR2 FYNNEI.

The chain uses TRBV30 and TRBJ1-1; D unclear. The CDR3 runs to 14 residues. Per germline, CDR1 GTSNPN and CDR2 SVGIG (reference sequence). Trimming took off 2 bases at V and 0 bases at J, with 10 bases between the two ends. The CDR3 DNA follows: TGTGCCTGGAGTAGAACAGCCCTGAACACTGAAGCTTTCTTT. Protein: CAWSRTALNTEAFF. Complete variable domain (other parts from reference TRBV30 and TRBJ1-1): SQTIHQWPATLVQPVGSPLSLECTVEGTSNPNLYWYRQAAGRGLQLLFYSVGIGQISSEVPQNLSASRPQDRQFILSSKKLLLSDSGFYLCAWSRTALNTEAFFGQGTRLTVV.

This clone was seen a few times. The chain employs TRBV7-2 and TRBJ2-5; D is unresolved. Trimming shortened V by 2 bases and J by 3 bases, and 19 bases separated the two germline ends. The V gene's germline CDR1 is SGHTA and CDR2 FQGNSA. CDR3 length equals 17 residues. The CDR3 sequence is CASSLTLLALSKETQYF. The CDR3 bases are TGTGCCAGCAGCTTAACGCTCCTGGCCCTCTCGAAAGAGACCCAGTACTTC.

The chain couples TRBV4-1 to TRBJ2-1; TRBD2 is a possible D gene (6 bases). Per germline, CDR1 MGHRA and CDR2 YSYEKL. This CDR3 is 14 amino acids long. Trimming pared 0 bases from V and 9 bases from J, leaving 12 bases between. CDR3 sequence (DNA): TGCGCCAGCAGCCAAGAGGGAGGCTGGGGTGAGCAGTTCTTC. This gives the protein CASSQEGGWGEQFF.

This clone was picked up a small number of times. The chain is built from TRBV2 and TRBJ2-2; 10 nucleotides agree with TRBD2. Per the germline V gene, CDR1 is SNHLY and CDR2 is FYNNEI. Trimming took 9 bases from V and 5 from J; bases not matched to a gene: 6. The CDR3 length is 14 residues. This CDR3 reads CARRPSGGTGELFF. CDR3 DNA sequence: TGTGCCAGACGGCCTAGCGGGGGTACCGGGGAGCTGTTTTTT.

The chain has TRBV14 and TRBJ2-2, with D possibly being TRBD1 (6 bases). Germline V CDR1 and CDR2: SGHDN, FVKESK. The length of the CDR3 is 13 residues. Trimming took off 0 bases at V and 9 bases at J, with 8 bases between the two ends. CDR3 residues: CASSQETGWELFF. CDR3 coding DNA: TGTGCCAGCAGCCAAGAAACAGGGTGGGAGCTGTTTTTT.

The sample holds one count of this clone. The chain has TRBV2 and TRBJ2-7, with D unresolved. Germline CDR1 SNHLY, CDR2 FYNNEI. The CDR3 consists of 13 residues. Trimming cost V 2 bases and J 4 bases, with 9 bases left between them. CDR3 nucleotide sequence: TGTGCCAGCAGTGAATTTCACGGGTACGAGCAGTACTTC. Amino acids: CASSEFHGYEQYF.

The chain recombines TRBV27 with TRBJ2-1; D is uncertain. The length of the CDR3 is 12 residues. Trimming removed 3 bases from V and 6 bases from J, with 6 bases in between. CDR1 MNHEY and CDR2 SMNVEV come from the germline V gene (reference sequence). The CDR3 DNA follows: TGTGCCAGCAGTTTGATGGGCAATGAGCAGTTCTTC. As protein: CASSLMGNEQFF.

The gene calls are TRBV4-2 and TRBJ1-2; 8 nucleotides agree with TRBD1. The germline CDR1 and CDR2 sequences are LGHNA and YNFKEQ. Trimming at V came to 6 bases and at J to 8 bases, leaving 20 bases not matched to a gene. This CDR3 has 17 amino acids. The DNA for the CDR3 is TGTGCCAGCAGTCAACTTCCCACGGGACAGGCTTCGCCCGGCTACACCTTC. It yields the protein CASSQLPTGQASPGYTF.

This rearrangement joins TRBV5-1 to TRBJ2-1; TRBD2 might be the D (6 bases). Germline CDR1 and CDR2: SGHRS and YFSETQ. The V gene lost 1 base and the J gene lost 8 bases, with 13 bases spanning the gap. There are 14 residues in the CDR3. The CDR3 loop is CASSLMVPSDEQFF. The CDR3 DNA follows: TGCGCCAGCAGCTTGATGGTCCCTAGCGATGAGCAGTTCTTC.

This chain joins TRBV27 and TRBJ2-5, with D possibly TRBD2 on 5 matching bases. V lost 4 bases to trimming and J lost 1 base, with 10 bases between them. The length of the CDR3 is 14 residues. Germline CDR1 is MNHEY and CDR2 is SMNVEV (reference sequence). In nucleotides, the CDR3 is TGTGCCAGCAGTTCGGCGGGTGCCCAAGAGACCCAGTACTTC. This sequence encodes CASSSAGAQETQYF.

The chain links TRBV4-3 to TRBJ1-1; unclear D gene. Trimming stripped 0 bases from V and 2 bases from J, with 7 bases between. Germline loops: CDR1 LGHNA, CDR2 YSLEER. The CDR3 totals 14 residues. This CDR3 is CASSQEGGNTEAFF. The CDR3 DNA follows: TGCGCCAGCAGCCAAGAGGGAGGAAACACTGAAGCTTTCTTT.

The rearrangement joins TRBV7-9 to TRBJ1-1; no firm D call. Per the germline V gene, CDR1 is SEHNR and CDR2 is FQNEAQ (reference sequence). The CDR3 is made up of 11 amino acids. The V and J ends lost 5 bases and 8 bases respectively, with 9 bases between them. The CDR3 nucleotides are TGTGCCAGCAGCGTTACAGCCGAAGCTTTCTTT. This translates into CASSVTAEAFF. The complete variable domain, with remaining parts taken from reference TRBV7-9 and TRBJ1-1, reads DTGVSQNPRHKITKRGQNVTFRCDPISEHNRLYWYRQTLGQGPEFLTYFQNEAQLEKSRLLSDRFSAERPKGSFSTLEIQRTEQGDSAMYLCASSVTAEAFFGQGTRLTVV.

The chain uses TRBV11-2 and TRBJ2-7; the match to TRBD2 covers 14 bases. The V segment lost 4 bases and the J segment 7 bases; nucleotides outside the gene matches: 6. CDR3 length: 15 amino acids. In germline, CDR1 is SGHAT, CDR2 FQNNGV. For the CDR3, the DNA is TGTGCCAGCAGCTCGACTAGCGGGGGGGTCTGGGAGCAGTACTTC. Translated: CASSSTSGGVWEQYF.

There are a few counts of this clone. The chain joins TRBV2 to TRBJ2-1; 7 bases agree with TRBD1. Germline V gene data show CDR1 as SNHLY and CDR2 as FYNNEI. Trimming removed 8 bases from V and 4 bases from J; junction bases left unmatched: 8. This CDR3 has 14 amino acids. For the CDR3, the DNA is TGTGCCAGCCACGCAGCAGGGGGTTACAATGAGCAGTTCTTC. It is translated as CASHAAGGYNEQFF.

This sequence joins TRBV4-3 and TRBJ2-7; D is possibly TRBD2 (5 bases). Germline CDR1 is LGHNA and CDR2 is YSLEER. The CDR3 contains 15 residues. V dropped 0 bases and J dropped 1 base, with 10 bases sitting between them. The DNA of the CDR3 is TGCGCCAGCAGCCAAGAACCGGGATTATCCTACGAGCAGTACTTC. It codes for CASSQEPGLSYEQYF.

The chain combines TRBV30 with TRBJ1-2; unclear D gene. V was shortened by 0 bases and J by 8 bases, with 16 bases between the two germline ends. CDR1 and CDR2 from the germline V gene are GTSNPN and SVGIG (reference sequence). The CDR3 is 14 residues long. CDR3 loop: CAWSVGAGTAGYTF. Written as DNA, the CDR3 is TGTGCCTGGAGTGTGGGCGCTGGCACCGCGGGCTACACCTTC.

The V and J genes are TRBV5-6 and TRBJ2-3; D may be TRBD2 (6 bases). The V gene's germline CDR1 is SGHDT and CDR2 YYEEEE. CDR3 length equals 14 residues. The V and J ends lost 2 bases and 4 bases respectively, with 11 bases between them. The CDR3 bases are TGTGCCAGCAGCTTCGCGGGGACGGCAGATACGCAGTATTTT. Translation: CASSFAGTADTQYF.

CDR3 amino acids: CASSLLSGLNTDTQYF. For the CDR3, the DNA is TGTGCCAGCAGCTTATTGTCGGGACTTAACACAGATACGCAGTATTTT. The rearrangement links TRBV7-9 to TRBJ2-3, with D perhaps matching TRBD2 (6 bases). There are 16 residues in the CDR3. Germline V gives CDR1 SEHNR, CDR2 FQNEAQ (reference sequence). The V end lost 2 bases, the J end lost 2 bases, and 14 bases lay between the germline ends.

This clone was recorded once. V gene TRBV7-8 combines with J gene TRBJ1-1; no reliable D call. V was trimmed by 9 bases and J by 6 bases, leaving 17 bases between them. This CDR3 has 13 amino acids. The V gene's germline CDR1 is SGHVS and CDR2 FQNEAQ. In DNA form, the CDR3 reads TGTGCCAGTATATCTGAGAACAGCGCTGAAGCTTTCTTT. It translates to CASISENSAEAFF.

There are a few counts of this clone. The rearrangement links TRBV15 to TRBJ1-3; no clear D gene. Trimming shortened V by 5 bases and J by 1 base, and 12 bases separated the two germline ends. Germline V lookup: CDR1 LNHNV, CDR2 YYDKDF (reference sequence). The CDR3 spans 15 residues. Here the CDR3 DNA reads TGTGCCACCAGCCCTTGGGCCGAATCTGGAAACACCATATATTTT. It is translated as CATSPWAESGNTIYF.

This clone has a handful of counts. The chain uses TRBV11-2 and TRBJ2-1; D may match TRBD1 or TRBD2 (7 bases each). Trimming took off 6 bases at V and 4 bases at J, with 10 bases between the two ends. There are 13 residues in the CDR3. Germline V CDR1 and CDR2: SGHAT, FQNNGV. CDR3 in DNA: TGTGCCAGCAGGCAGGGGGGGTACAATGAGCAGTTCTTC. Protein sequence: CASRQGGYNEQFF.

The V call is TRBV5-6, the J call TRBJ1-1; no clear D gene. This CDR3 region has 15 residues. Germline V gene sequence: CDR1 SGHDT, CDR2 YYEEEE. The V gene lost 4 bases and the J gene lost 3 bases, with 16 bases spanning the gap. CDR3 in DNA: TGTGCCAGCAGCCCTCTGGGGAAGACGGACACTGAAGCTTTCTTT. Translating gives CASSPLGKTDTEAFF. The full variable domain, its missing parts supplied by reference TRBV5-6 and TRBJ1-1, is DAGVTQSPTHLIKTRGQQVTLRCSPKSGHDTVSWYQQALGQGPQFIFQYYEEEERQRGNFPDRFSGHQFPNYSSELNVNALLLGDSALYLCASSPLGKTDTEAFFGQGTRLTVV.

V gene TRBV6-5 combines with J gene TRBJ2-2; 7 bases fit TRBD1. Germline V gene data show CDR1 as MNHEY and CDR2 as SVGAGI. The V gene end was trimmed by 4 bases and the J gene end by 5 bases; junction bases not matched to a gene: 4. The CDR3 length is 14 residues. For the CDR3, the DNA is TGTGCCAGCAGTTTCACAGGGGAAACCGGGGAGCTGTTTTTT. Residues: CASSFTGETGELFF.

V usage is TRBV5-6 and J usage is TRBJ2-7; D may be TRBD1 or TRBD2 (6 bases each). This CDR3 contains 15 residues. The V gene lost 3 bases and the J gene lost 0 bases, with 13 bases spanning the gap. In germline, CDR1 is SGHDT, CDR2 YYEEEE. The DNA for the CDR3 is TGTGCCAGCAGCTCCGGGGGCTTCAGCTCCTACGAGCAGTACTTC. As protein: CASSSGGFSSYEQYF.

This sequence joins TRBV30 and TRBJ2-2, with D possibly TRBD2 on 5 matching bases. The CDR3 sequence is 14 residues long. Germline values: CDR1 GTSNPN, CDR2 SVGIG (reference sequence). V lost 4 bases and J lost 0, with 9 bases in between. The CDR3 DNA reads as TGTGCCTGGACCGGGGAGCCGAACACCGGGGAGCTGTTTTTT. Encoded protein: CAWTGEPNTGELFF.

This clone was counted a few times. The CDR3 sequence: CASSFRLYGYTF. CDR3 DNA sequence: TGTGCCAGCAGCTTTCGCCTCTATGGCTACACCTTC. The V call is TRBV7-2, the J call TRBJ1-2; D is unresolved. V lost 3 bases to trimming and J lost 4 bases, with 6 bases between them. This CDR3 comprises 12 residues. Germline V gene lookup returns CDR1 SGHTA and CDR2 FQGNSA. Combining the CDR3 with reference TRBV7-2 and TRBJ1-2 gives the whole variable domain GAGVSQSPSNKVTEKGKDVELRCDPISGHTALYWYRQSLGQGLEFLIYFQGNSAPDKSGLPSDRFSAERTGGSVSTLTIQRTQQEDSAVYLCASSFRLYGYTFGSGTRLTVV.

V gene TRBV29-1 combines with J gene TRBJ2-3; D is perhaps TRBD2 (6 bases). Between the trimmed V and J ends, which lost 7 bases and 1 base, there was a span of 21 bases. The CDR3 runs 16 residues. Germline V lookup: CDR1 SQVTM, CDR2 ANQGSEA. The CDR3, as DNA: TGCAGCGGACTAGATGGGGGGAGGTCTGGCACAGATACGCAGTATTTT. Translating it yields CSGLDGGRSGTDTQYF.

This chain joins TRBV4-1 and TRBJ1-2; a possible D gene is TRBD1 (6 bases). Per germline, CDR1 MGHRA and CDR2 YSYEKL. The CDR3 covers 13 residues. The V gene lost 4 bases and the J gene lost 8 bases, with 14 bases spanning the gap. The CDR3 is CASSLTIGGGYTF. The CDR3, as DNA: TGCGCCAGCAGCCTTACTATCGGGGGCGGCTACACCTTC.